The rows below give T cell receptor beta chains drawn from one sample of a study of blood T cells in healthy people across ages. TCRdb re-called the 5' RACE reads with MiXCR, one entry per CDR3 protein. Among approximately 800,000 distinct CDR3 sequences listed, around a quarter were seen once. This same sample was also part of a study on T cells of mothers and their children.

Sequencing was done on a sample of blood. The receptors were gathered from a boy between 10 and 17 years old in good health. Both conserved end residues are part of each CDR3. The D gene is left open where the match is weak. Clone sizes are given selectively: once, few, many, or a class where the clone is expanded.

>-|-|TRBJ2-5|TRBV29-1
CSDRGTTETQYF
TGCAGCGACCGGGGGACCACGGAGACCCAGTACTTC
>-|few|TRBJ2-5|TRBV29-1
CSVGGTDRWQYF
TGCAGCGTAGGGGGGACGGACCGCTGGCAGTACTTC
>TRBD2|many|TRBJ2-5|TRBV7-9
CASSLGPSGDQETQYF
TGTGCCAGCAGCTTAGGGCCTAGCGGGGACCAAGAGACCCAGTACTTC
>-|-|TRBJ2-7|TRBV21-1
CASSTRTSPTRGGVYEQYF
TGTGCCAGCAGCACCAGGACTAGCCCTACTCGGGGAGGGGTCTACGAGCAGTACTTC
>-|few|TRBJ2-7|TRBV12-3/TRBV12-4
CASSQEISYEQYF
TGTGCCAGCAGCCAGGAAATTTCCTACGAGCAGTACTTC
>TRBD1|-|TRBJ2-7|TRBV20-1
CSARPRQGARERYF
TGCAGTGCTAGACCGAGACAGGGGGCCCGAGAGCGGTACTTC
>-|few|TRBJ1-4|TRBV30
CAGQASATNEKLFF
TGTGCCGGCCAGGCTTCTGCAACTAATGAAAAACTGTTTTTT
>-|-|TRBJ2-4|TRBV7-2
CASSPVWGWAKNIQYF
TGTGCCAGCAGCCCCGTGTGGGGGTGGGCCAAAAACATTCAGTACTTC
>-|-|TRBJ1-2|TRBV14
CASSQAGATVHGYTF
TGTGCCAGCAGCCAAGCAGGGGCAACGGTGCATGGCTACACCTTC
>TRBD2|-|TRBJ2-2|TRBV4-3
CASSQDDLAGYEETGELFF
TGCGCCAGCAGCCAAGATGACCTAGCGGGATATGAGGAAACCGGGGAGCTGTTTTTT
>TRBD2|few|TRBJ2-1|TRBV28
CASSSPAGVVDEQFF
TGTGCCAGCAGTTCCCCAGCGGGAGTTGTGGATGAGCAGTTCTTC
>-|many|TRBJ1-4|TRBV6-6
CASSTSNEKLFF
TGTGCCAGCAGTACATCGAATGAAAAACTGTTTTTT
>-|-|TRBJ1-1|TRBV6-5
CASSLGFADTEAFF
TGTGCCAGCAGTCTAGGCTTCGCGGACACTGAAGCTTTCTTT
>-|-|TRBJ2-1|TRBV28
CASSFRGSEDEQFF
TGTGCCAGCAGTTTCCGGGGGTCCGAGGATGAGCAGTTCTTC
>TRBD2|-|TRBJ2-1|TRBV20-1
CSGMTSVLVSYNEQFF
TGCAGTGGAATGACTAGCGTTCTGGTCTCCTACAATGAGCAGTTCTTC
>-|few|TRBJ2-5|TRBV6-1
CASSGDGKETQYF
TGTGCCAGCAGTGGGGACGGAAAGGAGACCCAGTACTTC
>-|-|TRBJ1-2|TRBV14
CASSRINSGGYTF
TGTGCCAGCAGCCGAATCAACTCGGGGGGCTACACCTTC
>TRBD1|-|TRBJ2-1|TRBV2
CASTPGTVSYNEQFF
TGTGCCAGCACCCCAGGGACAGTCTCCTACAATGAGCAGTTCTTC
>TRBD2|few|TRBJ2-5|TRBV7-2
CASNPSGETQYF
TGTGCCAGCAACCCTAGCGGAGAGACCCAGTACTTC
>TRBD2|few|TRBJ2-1|TRBV3-1
CASSRRLAGGPDEQFF
TGTGCCAGCAGCCGCAGACTAGCGGGAGGGCCCGATGAGCAGTTCTTC
>TRBD2|-|TRBJ2-1|TRBV7-3
CASSLSGGVSYNEQFF
TGTGCCAGCAGCTTAAGCGGGGGGGTTTCCTACAATGAGCAGTTCTTC
>-|few|TRBJ2-5|TRBV21-1
CARHYRGEREQYF
TGTGCCAGGCACTACAGGGGTGAGAGGGAGCAGTACTTC
>-|few|TRBJ2-1|TRBV7-9
CASSPAEGANNEQFF
TGTGCCAGCAGCCCGGCGGAAGGCGCCAACAATGAGCAGTTCTTC
>TRBD2|-|TRBJ2-7|TRBV18
CASSPVAGVPSYEQYF
TGTGCCAGCTCACCAGTGGCGGGGGTACCCTCCTACGAGCAGTACTTC
>-|-|TRBJ1-2|TRBV5-6
CASSKTGFGYTF
TGTGCCAGCAGCAAAACAGGGTTTGGCTACACCTTC
>-|few|TRBJ2-7|TRBV27
CASSFEWAVSSYEQYF
TGTGCCAGCAGTTTTGAGTGGGCCGTCAGCTCCTACGAGCAGTACTTC
>-|few|TRBJ1-1|TRBV29-1
CSVELRGIDTEAFF
TGCAGCGTTGAATTGCGGGGGATCGACACTGAAGCTTTCTTT
>-|-|TRBJ2-7|TRBV20-1
CSATSSGEQYF
TGCAGTGCTACGAGCTCGGGAGAGCAGTACTTC
>TRBD1|-|TRBJ1-2|TRBV24-1
CATTGTGDDGYTF
TGTGCCACCACGGGGACAGGAGATGATGGCTACACCTTC
>-|-|TRBJ1-1|TRBV6-5
CASSSGDDGNTEAFF
TGTGCCAGCAGTTCCGGAGATGATGGGAACACTGAAGCTTTCTTT
>-|-|TRBJ2-7|TRBV3-1
CASSQVRGAHYEQYF
TGTGCCAGCAGCCAAGTCCGGGGGGCACACTACGAGCAGTACTTC
>-|-|TRBJ1-2|TRBV29-1
CSVEINQIYGYTF
TGCAGCGTTGAAATAAACCAAATCTATGGCTACACCTTC